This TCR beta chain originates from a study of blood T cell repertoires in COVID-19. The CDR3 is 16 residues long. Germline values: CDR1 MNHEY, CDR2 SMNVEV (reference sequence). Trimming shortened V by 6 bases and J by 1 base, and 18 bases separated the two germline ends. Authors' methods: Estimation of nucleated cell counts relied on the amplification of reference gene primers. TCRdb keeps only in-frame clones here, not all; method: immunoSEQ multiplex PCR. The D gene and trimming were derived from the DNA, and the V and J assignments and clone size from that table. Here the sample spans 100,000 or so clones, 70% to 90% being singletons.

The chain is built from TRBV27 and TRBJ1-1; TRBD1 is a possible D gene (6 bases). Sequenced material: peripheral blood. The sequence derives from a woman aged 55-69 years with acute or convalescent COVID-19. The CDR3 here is CASSGTKPLGNTEAFF. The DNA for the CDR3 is TGTGCCAGCAGCGGGACAAAGCCTTTGGGGAACACTGAAGCTTTCTTT.